This T cell receptor beta chain was sequenced in a study of blood T cells in healthy people across ages. A second roughly 7 to 12 cycle PCR used barcoded and J-beta primers. TCRdb re-called the 5' RACE reads with MiXCR, one entry per CDR3 protein. The data show 650,000 to 1,000,000 distinct CDR3 sequences, about 37% seen once. As regards this clonotype: As yet, its antigen is unknown.

General study results and limits: Per million T cells, TCR beta diversity dropped about linearly as age rose.

Germline CDR1 reads DFQATT; CDR2 reads SNEGSKA (reference sequence). The ends lost 5 bases at V and 4 bases at J; junction bases unmatched: 9. The CDR3 is 14 residues long. The sequence came from a man aged 18 to 30 in good health. The chain recombines TRBV20-1 with TRBJ1-2, with 8 bases aligning to TRBD1. The sequencing input was blood. This CDR3 reads CSAGTRTGSYGYTF. The CDR3 DNA sequence: TGCAGTGCTGGCACCCGGACAGGGAGCTATGGCTACACCTTC.